The clone carrying this T cell receptor beta chain was counted a few times. MiXCR was run by TCRdb on the PCR reads, yielding one entry per CDR3 protein. Among some 10,000 distinct CDR3 sequences, around 37% were seen once, and the ten largest hold 10%. This sample stems from a study of immune characterization of retroperitoneal liposarcoma. The CDR3 spans 15 residues. The source material was tumor tissue. The origin of this receptor is a female donor with retroperitoneal liposarcoma. This sequence joins TRBV12-3 or TRBV12-4 and TRBJ2-5; 9 nucleotides agree with TRBD1. The J call may be faulty, since TRBJ2-7 better matches the DNA end. CDR3 nucleotide sequence: TGTGCCAGCAGTGCAACCGGGACAGGGTACCACGAGCAGTACTTC. This codes for CASSATGTGYHEQYF.